In this sample, the clone carrying this TCR beta chain turned up many times. One entry per CDR3 protein results from TCRdb running MiXCR on the 5' RACE reads. The table shows around 76,000 distinct CDR3 sequences, with 10% occurring only once. These data originate in a study of neurological immune-mediated disorders. The time point was: longitudinal time-point 1 (baseline). CDR1 is SGHRS, CDR2 YFSETQ, per germline. There are 14 residues in the CDR3. The germline V and J ends were trimmed by 1 base and 4 bases, with 10 bases remaining between them. The sequenced sample consisted of PBMCs. The receptor was isolated from a man aged 25 to 40 in good health. The chain combines TRBV5-1 with TRBJ2-3, with a possible D match to TRBD2 (5 bases). CDR3 sequence reads: CASSLTGGPDTQYF. The CDR3, as DNA: TGCGCCAGCAGCTTGACGGGCGGGCCAGATACGCAGTATTTT.